These 16 T cell receptor beta chains originate from one sample sequenced in a study of shared clonotypes between healthy human individuals. The method was immunoSEQ multiplex PCR; TCRdb's version includes in-frame clones alone and lacks a portion of them. Of around 300,000 clones listed, around 86% were seen once; the top ten hold 15% to 20%. Sequenced material: memory CD8+ T cells sorted from blood. As for subset: CD45RO+ cells pooled with CCR7-negative TemRA cells. These receptors came from a man between 18 and 35 years old in good health.

In its sample, this clone was seen once. V gene TRBV6-6 combines with J gene TRBJ1-4, with no clear D. V was trimmed by 0 bases and J by 7 bases, leaving 12 bases between them. The CDR3 runs to 15 residues. Germline values: CDR1 MNHNY, CDR2 SVGAGI (reference sequence). The CDR3 nucleotides read TGTGCCAGCAGTTACTCCGGGGATTCCGGTGAAAAACTGTTTTTT. Translating gives CASSYSGDSGEKLFF.

The chain couples TRBV19 to TRBJ2-7; perhaps TRBD2 as D (5 bases). The V gene lost 3 bases and the J gene lost 3 bases, with 9 bases spanning the gap. CDR1 is LNHDA and CDR2 is SQIVND in the germline V gene (reference sequence). CDR3 length: 13 amino acids. In DNA, the CDR3 is TGTGCCAGTAGTATGTACAGCGGCTACGAGCAGTACTTC. Amino acid sequence: CASSMYSGYEQYF. The full variable domain, in which reference TRBV19 and TRBJ2-7 provide the parts outside the CDR3, is DGGITQSPKYLFRKEGQNVTLSCEQNLNHDAMYWYRQDPGQGLRLIYYSQIVNDFQKGDIAEGYSVSREKKESFPLTVTSAQKNPTAFYLCASSMYSGYEQYFGPGTRLTVT.

The chain employs TRBV11-2 and TRBJ2-7; the D gene could be TRBD1 or TRBD2 (5 bases each). This CDR3 has 15 amino acids. Looked up from germline, CDR1 is SGHAT and CDR2 is FQNNGV. Trimming took 3 bases from V and 3 from J, leaving 15 bases between them. CDR3 amino acids: CASSLGPGTLYEQYF. CDR3 sequence (DNA): TGTGCCAGCAGCTTGGGGCCCGGGACGCTCTACGAGCAGTACTTC.

This rearrangement joins TRBV27 to TRBJ2-1, with 7 bases that match TRBD1. V was pared by 6 bases and J by 6 bases, with 8 bases of the junction left unmatched. CDR3 size: 14 residues. Germline values: CDR1 MNHEY, CDR2 SMNVEV (reference sequence). The CDR3 nucleotides are TGTGCCAGCAGCGACCGGGACAGCTTCAATGAGCAGTTCTTC. This sequence encodes CASSDRDSFNEQFF.

The chain has TRBV27 and TRBJ2-7, with 7 bases that match TRBD2. This CDR3 contains 18 residues. Germline V gene sequence: CDR1 MNHEY, CDR2 SMNVEV (reference sequence). The V segment lost 0 bases and the J segment 6 bases; nucleotides outside the gene matches: 17. The CDR3 DNA follows: TGTGCCAGCAGTTTATCGCGGGGGAGGATAGGACCTCCCTTCGAGCAGTACTTC. Translating it yields CASSLSRGRIGPPFEQYF.

The rearrangement links TRBV6-6 to TRBJ2-3; TRBD2 matches 12 bases. Germline lookup yields CDR1 MNHNY and CDR2 SVGAGI (reference sequence). The junction had 3 bases not matched to a gene; V was cut back by 0 bases and J by 5 bases. The CDR3 loop spans 16 amino acids. DNA of the CDR3: TGTGCCAGCAGTTACTCACTAGCGGGAGGAGGAGATACGCAGTATTTT. It encodes CASSYSLAGGGDTQYF.

The chain employs TRBV19 and TRBJ2-2, with 8 bases aligning to TRBD1. The CDR3 is 14 residues long. J lost 4 bases, V lost 6 bases, and 4 bases had no gene match. CDR1 and CDR2 (germline): LNHDA, SQIVND (reference sequence). For the CDR3, the DNA is TGTGCCAGTAGGACAGGGGAGACCACCGGGGAGCTGTTTTTT. Protein sequence: CASRTGETTGELFF.

The CDR3 protein is CASSVTGVEQYF. The CDR3 DNA follows: TGTGCCAGTAGCGTGACAGGGGTCGAGCAGTACTTC. The chain joins TRBV19 to TRBJ2-7, with TRBD1 matching over 8 bases. V lost 6 bases to trimming and J lost 6 bases; unmatched junction nucleotides: 4. This CDR3 spans 12 amino acids. Germline V gene sequence: CDR1 LNHDA, CDR2 SQIVND (reference sequence).

The genes are TRBV7-9 and TRBJ2-3, with a possible D match to TRBD1 (5 bases). Germline V gene sequence: CDR1 SEHNR, CDR2 FQNEAQ (reference sequence). Trimming left V 5 bases short and J 4 bases short, with 13 bases between. This CDR3 contains 14 residues. The chain's CDR3 is CASSQRLGADTQYF. The CDR3 DNA follows: TGTGCCAGCAGCCAGCGTCTAGGGGCAGATACGCAGTATTTT.

The chain employs TRBV13 and TRBJ2-7, with D unclear. V was clipped by 5 bases and J by 1 base, with 9 bases between them. This CDR3 has 13 amino acids. CDR1 PRHDT and CDR2 FYEKMQ come from the germline V gene (reference sequence). The CDR3 coding sequence is TGTGCCAGCAGCGCAGCAGGATCCTACGAGCAGTACTTC. Translating it yields CASSAAGSYEQYF.

The CDR3 is CASSVGSGRLYEQYF. CDR3 sequence (DNA): TGTGCCAGCAGCGTAGGCAGCGGGAGATTATACGAGCAGTACTTC. The V and J genes are TRBV9 and TRBJ2-7, with TRBD2 matching 8 bases. Germline CDR1 SGDLS, CDR2 YYNGEE. V shed 0 bases, J shed 4 bases, and the junction held 6 bases outside the gene matches. This CDR3 contains 15 residues. The full variable domain, rest sourced from reference TRBV9 and TRBJ2-7, is DSGVTQTPKHLITATGQRVTLRCSPRSGDLSVYWYQQSLDQGLQFLIQYYNGEERAKGNILERFSAQQFPDLHSELNLSSLELGDSALYFCASSVGSGRLYEQYFGPGTRLTVT.

This clone was recorded only once. The genes are TRBV14 and TRBJ2-5, with D possibly being TRBD1 (5 bases). The CDR3 totals 15 residues. The germline V gene has CDR1 SGHDN and CDR2 FVKESK. V lost 1 base, J lost 5 bases, and 14 bases lay in between. The CDR3 here is CASSQVQGLLETQYF. The CDR3 nucleotides read TGTGCCAGCAGCCAAGTTCAGGGCCTTCTGGAGACCCAGTACTTC.

The chain couples TRBV7-9 to TRBJ2-1; D is perhaps TRBD1 or TRBD2 (5 bases each). Germline V gene data show CDR1 as SEHNR and CDR2 as FQNEAQ (reference sequence). Between the trimmed V and J ends, which lost 5 bases and 9 bases, there was a span of 11 bases. This CDR3 spans 12 amino acids. The CDR3 DNA sequence: TGTGCCAGCAGCGGGAGTCAGGGTGAGCAGTTCTTC. Its translation: CASSGSQGEQFF.

V is TRBV5-1 and J is TRBJ2-1; TRBD2 is a possible D gene (5 bases). Germline V gene sequence: CDR1 SGHRS, CDR2 YFSETQ. This CDR3 has 13 amino acids. Trimming shortened V by 2 bases and J by 7 bases, and 10 bases separated the two germline ends. In DNA form, the CDR3 reads TGCGCCAGCAGCTTCCTGGGAGCGAATGAGCAGTTCTTC. It codes for CASSFLGANEQFF.

About this clone: Other DNA sequences in the same sample also yield this CDR3. This chain joins TRBV27 and TRBJ2-7; 9 bases are a match to TRBD1. V shed 6 bases, J shed 3 bases, and the junction held 0 bases outside the gene matches. In germline, CDR1 is MNHEY, CDR2 SMNVEV (reference sequence). This CDR3 comprises 12 residues. The CDR3 loop reads CASRGQGYEQYF. The CDR3 region has the DNA TGTGCCAGCAGGGGACAGGGCTACGAGCAGTACTTC.

This clone was seen more than once but under ten times. The chain recombines TRBV30 with TRBJ2-3, with D hard to call. There are 13 residues in the CDR3. Germline assignment: CDR1 GTSNPN and CDR2 SVGIG (reference sequence). Trimming cost V 2 bases and J 2 bases, with 8 bases left between them. The CDR3 reads CAWSFGSTDTQYF. CDR3 DNA sequence: TGTGCCTGGAGTTTTGGTTCCACAGATACGCAGTATTTT.